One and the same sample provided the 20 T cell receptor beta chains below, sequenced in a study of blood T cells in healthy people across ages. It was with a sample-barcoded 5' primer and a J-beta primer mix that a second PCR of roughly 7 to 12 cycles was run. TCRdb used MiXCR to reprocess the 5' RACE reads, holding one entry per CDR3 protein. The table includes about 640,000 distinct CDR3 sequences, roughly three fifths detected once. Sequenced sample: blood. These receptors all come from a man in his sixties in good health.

The chain's CDR3 is CSAYRDPGGEGYTF. CDR3 DNA sequence: TGCAGTGCCTATCGGGACCCGGGAGGAGAAGGCTACACCTTC. The V gene is TRBV20-1, the J gene TRBJ1-2; possibly TRBD1 for D (5 bases). The CDR3 extends over 14 amino acids. V was pared by 6 bases and J by 8 bases, with 22 bases between. Germline V CDR1 and CDR2: DFQATT, SNEGSKA (reference sequence).

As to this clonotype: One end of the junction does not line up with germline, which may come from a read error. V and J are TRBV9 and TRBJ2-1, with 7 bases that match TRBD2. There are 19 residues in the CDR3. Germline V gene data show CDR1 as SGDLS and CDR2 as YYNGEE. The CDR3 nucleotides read TGTGCCAGCAGCGGCCCGACCCGGGGGGTCGCGAGCTCCTACAATGGGCAGTTCTTC. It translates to CASSGPTRGVASSYNGQFF.

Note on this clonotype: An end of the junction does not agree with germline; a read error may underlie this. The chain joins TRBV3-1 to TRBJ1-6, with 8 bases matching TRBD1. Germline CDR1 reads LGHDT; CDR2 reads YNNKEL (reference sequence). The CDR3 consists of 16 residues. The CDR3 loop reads CASSQDRAGGQSPPHF. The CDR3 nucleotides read TGTGCCAGCAGCCAAGATAGGGCAGGGGGCCAATCACCCCCCCACTTT.

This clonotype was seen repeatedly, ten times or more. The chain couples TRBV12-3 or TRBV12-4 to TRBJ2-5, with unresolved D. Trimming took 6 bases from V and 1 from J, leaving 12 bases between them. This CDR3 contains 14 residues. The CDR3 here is CASSPPGPQETQYF. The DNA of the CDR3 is TGTGCCAGCAGCCCACCTGGGCCCCAAGAGACCCAGTACTTC.

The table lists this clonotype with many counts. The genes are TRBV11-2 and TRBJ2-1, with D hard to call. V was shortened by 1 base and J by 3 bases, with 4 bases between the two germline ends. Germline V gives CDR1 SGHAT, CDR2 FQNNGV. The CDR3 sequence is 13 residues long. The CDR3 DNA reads TGTGCCAGCAGCTTAGCCCTCTACAATGAGCAGTTCTTC. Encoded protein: CASSLALYNEQFF.

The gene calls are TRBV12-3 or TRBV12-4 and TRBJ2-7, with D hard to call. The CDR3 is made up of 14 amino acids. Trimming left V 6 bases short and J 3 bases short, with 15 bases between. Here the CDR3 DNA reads TGTGCCAGCAGCTCATACCCCGGTGACTACGAGCAGTACTTC. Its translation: CASSSYPGDYEQYF.

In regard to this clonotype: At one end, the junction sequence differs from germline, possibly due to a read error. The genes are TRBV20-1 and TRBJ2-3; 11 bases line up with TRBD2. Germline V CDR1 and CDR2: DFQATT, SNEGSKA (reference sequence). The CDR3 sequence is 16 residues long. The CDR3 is CSAPLASGGFTDMQYF. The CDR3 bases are TGCAGTGCCCCCTTGGCTAGCGGGGGGTTCACAGATATGCAGTATTTT.

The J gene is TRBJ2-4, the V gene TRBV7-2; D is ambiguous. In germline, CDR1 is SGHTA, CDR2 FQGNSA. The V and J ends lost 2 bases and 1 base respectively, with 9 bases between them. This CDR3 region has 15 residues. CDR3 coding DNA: TGTGCCAGCAGCTTAATAGGCCTGGCCAAAAACATTCAGTACTTC. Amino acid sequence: CASSLIGLAKNIQYF.

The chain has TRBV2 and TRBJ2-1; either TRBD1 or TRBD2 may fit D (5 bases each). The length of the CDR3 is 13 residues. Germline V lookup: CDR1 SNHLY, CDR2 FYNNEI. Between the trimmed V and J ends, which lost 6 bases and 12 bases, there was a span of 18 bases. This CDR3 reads CASRGDVGERQFF. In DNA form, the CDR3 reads TGTGCCAGCAGGGGGGATGTCGGGGAGAGGCAGTTCTTC.

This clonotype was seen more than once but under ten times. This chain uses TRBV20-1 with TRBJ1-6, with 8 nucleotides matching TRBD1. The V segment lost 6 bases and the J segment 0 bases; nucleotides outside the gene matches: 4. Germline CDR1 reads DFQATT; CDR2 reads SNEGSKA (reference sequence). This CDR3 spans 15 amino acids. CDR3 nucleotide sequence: TGCAGTGCCCCAGGGGGCGGCTCCTATAATTCACCCCTCCACTTT. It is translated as CSAPGGGSYNSPLHF.

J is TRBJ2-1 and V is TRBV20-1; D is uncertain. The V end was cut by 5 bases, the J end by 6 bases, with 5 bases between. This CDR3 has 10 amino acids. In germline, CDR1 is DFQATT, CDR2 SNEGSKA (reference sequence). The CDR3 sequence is CSAEGNEQFF. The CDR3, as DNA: TGCAGTGCTGAAGGCAATGAGCAGTTCTTC.

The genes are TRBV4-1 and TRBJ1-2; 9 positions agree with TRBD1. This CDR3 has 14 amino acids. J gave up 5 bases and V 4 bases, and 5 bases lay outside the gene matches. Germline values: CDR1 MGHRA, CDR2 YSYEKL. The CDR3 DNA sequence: TGCGCCAGCAGCCCCGAACAGGGGGCTTATGGCTACACCTTC. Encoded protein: CASSPEQGAYGYTF.

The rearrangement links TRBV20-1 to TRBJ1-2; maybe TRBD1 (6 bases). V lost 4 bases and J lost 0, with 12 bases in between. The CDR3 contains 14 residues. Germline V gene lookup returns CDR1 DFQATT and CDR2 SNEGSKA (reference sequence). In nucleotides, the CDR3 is TGCAGTGCTACCAAAGGGGGTACTAACTATGGCTACACCTTC. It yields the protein CSATKGGTNYGYTF.

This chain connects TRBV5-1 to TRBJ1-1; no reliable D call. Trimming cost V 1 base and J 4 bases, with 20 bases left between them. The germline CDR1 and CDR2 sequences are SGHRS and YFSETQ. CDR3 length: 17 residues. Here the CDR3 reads CASSLHRGGIRGTEAFF. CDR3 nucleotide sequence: TGCGCCAGCAGCTTGCACCGAGGAGGGATCCGTGGCACTGAAGCTTTCTTT.

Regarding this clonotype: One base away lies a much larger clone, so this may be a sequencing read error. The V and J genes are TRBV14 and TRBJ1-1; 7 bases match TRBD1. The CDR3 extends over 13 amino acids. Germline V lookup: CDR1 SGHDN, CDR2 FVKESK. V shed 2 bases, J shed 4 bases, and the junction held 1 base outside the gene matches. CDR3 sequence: CASSQNRGTEAFF. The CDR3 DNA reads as TGTGCCAGCAGCCAAAACAGGGGCACTGAAGCTTTCTTT.

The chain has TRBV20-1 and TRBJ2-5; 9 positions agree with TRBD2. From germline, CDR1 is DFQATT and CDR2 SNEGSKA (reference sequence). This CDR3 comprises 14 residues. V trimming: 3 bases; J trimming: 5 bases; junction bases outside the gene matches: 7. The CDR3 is CSASQGLATETQYF. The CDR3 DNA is TGCAGTGCTAGTCAAGGACTAGCGACGGAGACCCAGTACTTC.

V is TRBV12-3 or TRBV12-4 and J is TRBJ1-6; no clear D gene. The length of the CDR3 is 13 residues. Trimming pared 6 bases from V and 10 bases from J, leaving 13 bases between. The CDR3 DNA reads TGTGCCAGCAGCCCCTACATAGGGTCACCCCTCCACTTT. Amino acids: CASSPYIGSPLHF.

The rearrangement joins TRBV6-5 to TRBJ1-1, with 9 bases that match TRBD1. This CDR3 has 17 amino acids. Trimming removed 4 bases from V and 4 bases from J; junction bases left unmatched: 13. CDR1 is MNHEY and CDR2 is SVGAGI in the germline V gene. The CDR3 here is CASSSAPGQGLSTEAFF. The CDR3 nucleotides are TGTGCCAGCAGTTCCGCCCCGGGACAGGGATTGAGCACTGAAGCTTTCTTT.

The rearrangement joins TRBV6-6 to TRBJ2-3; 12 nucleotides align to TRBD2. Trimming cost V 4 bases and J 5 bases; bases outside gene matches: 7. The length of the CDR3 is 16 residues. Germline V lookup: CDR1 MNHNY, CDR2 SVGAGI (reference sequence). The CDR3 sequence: CASSFPSGGALDTQYF. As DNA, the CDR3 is TGTGCCAGCAGTTTCCCTAGCGGGGGGGCCCTAGATACGCAGTATTTT.

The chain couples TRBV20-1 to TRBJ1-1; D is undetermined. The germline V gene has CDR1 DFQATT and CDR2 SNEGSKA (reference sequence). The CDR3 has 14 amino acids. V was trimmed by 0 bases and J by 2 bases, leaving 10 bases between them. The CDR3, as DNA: TGCAGTGCTAGAGATCTGTTCAGAAACACTGAAGCTTTCTTT. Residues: CSARDLFRNTEAFF.